The rows below give T cell receptor beta chains drawn from one sample of a study of T-cell reconstitution after alpha-beta-depleted transplantation in children. Via MiXCR, TCRdb re-called the PCR reads, giving one row per CDR3 protein. This sample has fewer than 250,000 distinct CDR3 sequences; roughly 18% occur once, and the top ten carry 40% to 50%. The sample consisted of PBMCs, mostly from graft donor cells, taken 360 days after TCRalphabeta/CD19-depleted stem cell transplant. Receptor source: a male patient between 2 and 10 years old who had a stem cell transplant for acute lymphoblastic leukemia, so the T cells may come from the graft donor. CDR3s include the opening cysteine and the closing phenylalanine or tryptophan. The D gene is left open where the match is weak. Size is omitted from some rows. Given values are once, few, many or a class for expanded clones.

clone size	V gene	D gene	J gene	CDR3 DNA	CDR3 protein
few	TRBV7-2	.	TRBJ1-2	TGTGCCAGCAGCTTAGCTTCGCGTGGCTACACCTTC	CASSLASRGYTF
medium-sized	TRBV5-5	.	TRBJ2-1	TGTGCCAGCAGCTTGGCGGGGATTTTGTACAATGAGCAGTTCTTC	CASSLAGILYNEQFF
.	TRBV18	.	TRBJ1-5	TGTGCCAGCTCACCCGGACAGAGTGATCAGCCCCAGCATTTT	CASSPGQSDQPQHF
few	TRBV12-3/TRBV12-4	.	TRBJ2-5	TGTGCCAGCAGTTCTCGACTCCGGGCGGGCCAAGAGACCCAGTACTTC	CASSSRLRAGQETQYF
.	TRBV6-1	.	TRBJ1-2	TGTGCCAGCACCCTGGGGGACTCTAGCTATGGCTACACCTTC	CASTLGDSSYGYTF
few	TRBV5-6	TRBD2	TRBJ2-3	TGTGCCAGCAGCTTAATCCAGGGAGGGACAGATACGCAGTATTTT	CASSLIQGGTDTQYF
.	TRBV2	TRBD1	TRBJ1-5	TGTGCCAGCAGTGAAGCGCTTCTCGGGACAGGGTCCAATCAGCCCCAGCATTTT	CASSEALLGTGSNQPQHF
.	TRBV5-1	TRBD1	TRBJ2-2	TGCGCCAGCAGCTCGCCCGGGACAGGGGCGCTAACCGGGGAGCTGTTTTTT	CASSSPGTGALTGELFF
many	TRBV20-1	.	TRBJ2-3	TGCAGTGCTAGAGATCCCGGAGGTTCCACAGATACGCAGTATTTT	CSARDPGGSTDTQYF
few	TRBV27	TRBD1	TRBJ2-7	TGTGCCAGCAGTTTATCCAGGGGACAGGGATACGAGCAGTACTTC	CASSLSRGQGYEQYF
few	TRBV7-7	.	TRBJ2-1	TGTGCCAGCAGCTTATTTGTCGGGGGGCCACACAATGAGCAGTTCTTC	CASSLFVGGPHNEQFF
few	TRBV5-1	.	TRBJ2-3	TGCGCCAGCAGCTTCATCGGGGGCCCCTTACCAGATACGCAGTATTTT	CASSFIGGPLPDTQYF
.	TRBV29-1	.	TRBJ2-6	TGCAGCGTTGAACAACGGGACTCTGGGGCCAACGTCCTGACTTTC	CSVEQRDSGANVLTF
few	TRBV30	TRBD2	TRBJ2-1	TGTGCCTGGAGTGTACTCGAGCGGGGGGCCTACAATGAGCAGTTCTTC	CAWSVLERGAYNEQFF
.	TRBV20-1	.	TRBJ1-2	TGCAGTGCTACCCGACCCGGGACCCCTGATGGCTACACCTTC	CSATRPGTPDGYTF
many	TRBV12-3/TRBV12-4	TRBD1	TRBJ1-1	TGTGCCAGCAGACTAACCGGGACAGGGAGTGAAGCTTTCTTT	CASRLTGTGSEAFF
few	TRBV7-9	TRBD1	TRBJ1-1	TGTGCCAGCAGCCCGACCGGGACAGTATTAGAAGCTTTCTTT	CASSPTGTVLEAFF